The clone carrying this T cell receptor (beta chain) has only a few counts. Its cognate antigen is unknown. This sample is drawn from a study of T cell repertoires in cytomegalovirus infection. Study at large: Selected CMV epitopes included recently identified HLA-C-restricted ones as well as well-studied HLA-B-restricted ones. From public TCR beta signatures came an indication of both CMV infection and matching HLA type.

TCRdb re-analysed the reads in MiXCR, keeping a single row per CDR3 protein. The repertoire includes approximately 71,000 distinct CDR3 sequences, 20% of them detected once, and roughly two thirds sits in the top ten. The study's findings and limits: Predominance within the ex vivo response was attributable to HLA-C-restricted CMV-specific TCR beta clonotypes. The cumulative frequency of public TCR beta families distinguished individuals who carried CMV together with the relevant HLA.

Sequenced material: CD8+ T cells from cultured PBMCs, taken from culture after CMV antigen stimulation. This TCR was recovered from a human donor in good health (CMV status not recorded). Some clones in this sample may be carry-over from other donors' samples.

Written as DNA, the CDR3 is TGTGCCAGCACCCACCTCGGGGACACCGGGGAGCTGTTTTTT. Protein: CASTHLGDTGELFF. The chain recombines TRBV27 with TRBJ2-2; TRBD2 might be the D (5 bases). CDR3 length equals 14 residues. Germline lookup yields CDR1 MNHEY and CDR2 SMNVEV (reference sequence). V was clipped by 7 bases and J by 3 bases, with 12 bases between them.